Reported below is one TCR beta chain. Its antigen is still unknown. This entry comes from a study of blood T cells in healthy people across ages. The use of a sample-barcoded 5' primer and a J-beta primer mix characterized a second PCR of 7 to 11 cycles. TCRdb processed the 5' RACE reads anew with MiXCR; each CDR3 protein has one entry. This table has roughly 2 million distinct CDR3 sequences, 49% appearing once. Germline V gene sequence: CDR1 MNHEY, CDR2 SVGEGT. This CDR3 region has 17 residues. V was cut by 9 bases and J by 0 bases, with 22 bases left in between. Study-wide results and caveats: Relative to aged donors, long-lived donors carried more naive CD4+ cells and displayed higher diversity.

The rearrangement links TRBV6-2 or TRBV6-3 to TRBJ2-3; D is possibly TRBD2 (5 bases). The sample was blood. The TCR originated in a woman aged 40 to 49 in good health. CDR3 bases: TGTGCCAGTCTAAAAATCCCGAGGGTTCATAGCACAGATACGCAGTATTTT. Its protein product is CASLKIPRVHSTDTQYF.